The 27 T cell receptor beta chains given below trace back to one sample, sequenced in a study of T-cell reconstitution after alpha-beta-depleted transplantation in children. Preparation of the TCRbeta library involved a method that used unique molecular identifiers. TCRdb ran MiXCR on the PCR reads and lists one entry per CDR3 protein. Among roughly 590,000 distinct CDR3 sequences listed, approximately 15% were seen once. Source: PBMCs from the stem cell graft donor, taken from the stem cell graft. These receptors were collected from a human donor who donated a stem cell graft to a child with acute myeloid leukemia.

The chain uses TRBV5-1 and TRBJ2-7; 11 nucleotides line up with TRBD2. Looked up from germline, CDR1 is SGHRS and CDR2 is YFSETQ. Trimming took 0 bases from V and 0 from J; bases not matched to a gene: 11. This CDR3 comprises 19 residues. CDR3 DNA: TGCGCCAGCAGCTTGGCGGCTAGCGGGGGGACCGGGAGCTCCTACGAGCAGTACTTC. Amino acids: CASSLAASGGTGSSYEQYF.

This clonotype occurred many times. The CDR3 spells CSAHRLAGGSEQFF. For the CDR3, the DNA is TGCAGTGCTCACCGACTAGCGGGGGGGTCTGAGCAGTTCTTC. The rearrangement uses TRBV20-1 and TRBJ2-1, with TRBD2 matching 14 bases. The J segment lost 9 bases and the V segment lost 5 bases, leaving 6 bases of the junction unmatched. Germline-derived CDR1 and CDR2 are DFQATT and SNEGSKA (reference sequence). CDR3 length: 14 residues.

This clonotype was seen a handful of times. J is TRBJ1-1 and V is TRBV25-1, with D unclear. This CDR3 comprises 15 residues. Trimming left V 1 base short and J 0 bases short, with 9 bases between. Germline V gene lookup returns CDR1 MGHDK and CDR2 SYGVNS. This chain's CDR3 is CASSESGLMNTEAFF. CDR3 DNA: TGTGCCAGCAGTGAATCAGGTCTGATGAACACTGAAGCTTTCTTT. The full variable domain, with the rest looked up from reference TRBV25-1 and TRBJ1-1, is EADIYQTPRYLVIGTGKKITLECSQTMGHDKMYWYQQDPGMELHLIHYSYGVNSTEKGDLSSESTVSRIRTEHFPLTLESARPSHTSQYLCASSESGLMNTEAFFGQGTRLTVV.

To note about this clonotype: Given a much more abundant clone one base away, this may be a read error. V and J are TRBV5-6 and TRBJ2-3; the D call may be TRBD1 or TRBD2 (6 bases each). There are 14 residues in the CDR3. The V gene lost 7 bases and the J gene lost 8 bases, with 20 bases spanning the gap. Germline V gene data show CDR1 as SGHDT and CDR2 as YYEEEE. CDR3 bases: TGTGCCAGCCGCCGGTTGGAGGGGGGTGGTACGCAGTATTTT. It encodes CASRRLEGGGTQYF. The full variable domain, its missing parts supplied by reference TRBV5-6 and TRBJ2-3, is DAGVTQSPTHLIKTRGQQVTLRCSPKSGHDTVSWYQQALGQGPQFIFQYYEEEERQRGNFPDRFSGHQFPNYSSELNVNALLLGDSALYLCASRRLEGGGTQYFGPGTRLTVL.

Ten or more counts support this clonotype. The CDR3 is CSVAPGPRGVNEQFF. DNA for the CDR3: TGCAGCGTTGCCCCAGGTCCGCGGGGAGTCAATGAGCAGTTCTTC. The J gene is TRBJ2-1, the V gene TRBV29-1, with D possibly matching TRBD2 (6 bases). V lost 4 bases and J 6 bases, leaving 19 bases between the germline ends. There are 15 residues in the CDR3. CDR1 is SQVTM, CDR2 ANQGSEA, per germline.

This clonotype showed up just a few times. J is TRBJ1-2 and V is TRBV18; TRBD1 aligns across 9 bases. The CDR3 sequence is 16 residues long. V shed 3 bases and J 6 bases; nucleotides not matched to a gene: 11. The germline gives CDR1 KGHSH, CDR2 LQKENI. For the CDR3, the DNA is TGTGCCAGCTCACCTCGATACCGGGACAGGGTTGATGGCTACACCTTC. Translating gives CASSPRYRDRVDGYTF.

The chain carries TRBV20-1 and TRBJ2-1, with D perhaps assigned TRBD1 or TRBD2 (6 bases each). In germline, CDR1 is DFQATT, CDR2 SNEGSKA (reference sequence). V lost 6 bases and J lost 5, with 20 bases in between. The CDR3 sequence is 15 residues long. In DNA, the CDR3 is TGCAGTGCCATACCGACTAGGGGGATCCACAATGAGCAGTTCTTC. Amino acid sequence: CSAIPTRGIHNEQFF.

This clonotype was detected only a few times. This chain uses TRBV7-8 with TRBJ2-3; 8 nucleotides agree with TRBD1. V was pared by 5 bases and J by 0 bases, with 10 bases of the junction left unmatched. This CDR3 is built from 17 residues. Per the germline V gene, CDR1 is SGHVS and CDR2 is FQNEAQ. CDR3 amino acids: CASSLSMTGVSTDTQYF. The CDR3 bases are TGTGCCAGCAGCCTCTCTATGACAGGGGTTAGCACAGATACGCAGTATTTT. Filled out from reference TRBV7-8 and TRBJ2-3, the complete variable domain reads GAGVSQSPRYKVAKRGQDVALRCDPISGHVSLFWYQQALGQGPEFLTYFQNEAQLDKSGLPSDRFFAERPEGSVSTLKIQRTQQEDSAVYLCASSLSMTGVSTDTQYFGPGTRLTVL.

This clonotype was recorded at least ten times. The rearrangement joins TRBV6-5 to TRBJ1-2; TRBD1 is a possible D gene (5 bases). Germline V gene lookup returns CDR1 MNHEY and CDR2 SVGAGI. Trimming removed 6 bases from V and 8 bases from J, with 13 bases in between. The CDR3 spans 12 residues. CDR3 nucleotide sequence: TGTGCCAGCAGACACGCGGGGACGGGCTACACCTTC. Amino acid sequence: CASRHAGTGYTF.

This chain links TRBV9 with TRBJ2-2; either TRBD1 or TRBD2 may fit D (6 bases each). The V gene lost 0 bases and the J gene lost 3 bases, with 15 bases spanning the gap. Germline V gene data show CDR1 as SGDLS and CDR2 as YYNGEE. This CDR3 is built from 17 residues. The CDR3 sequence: CASSVVRGGQYTGELFF. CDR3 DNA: TGTGCCAGCAGCGTAGTTCGGGGAGGACAGTACACCGGGGAGCTGTTTTTT.

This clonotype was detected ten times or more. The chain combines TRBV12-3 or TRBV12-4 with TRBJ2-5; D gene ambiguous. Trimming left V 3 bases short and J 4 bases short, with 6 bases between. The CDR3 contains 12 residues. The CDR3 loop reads CASSLWGETQYF. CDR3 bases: TGTGCCAGCAGTTTGTGGGGAGAGACCCAGTACTTC.

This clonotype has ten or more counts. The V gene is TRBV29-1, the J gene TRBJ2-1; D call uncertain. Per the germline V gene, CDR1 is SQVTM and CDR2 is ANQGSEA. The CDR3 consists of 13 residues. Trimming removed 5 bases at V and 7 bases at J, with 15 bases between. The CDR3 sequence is CSVQRRFGNEQFF. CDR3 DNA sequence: TGCAGCGTTCAGCGCAGGTTCGGTAATGAGCAGTTCTTC.

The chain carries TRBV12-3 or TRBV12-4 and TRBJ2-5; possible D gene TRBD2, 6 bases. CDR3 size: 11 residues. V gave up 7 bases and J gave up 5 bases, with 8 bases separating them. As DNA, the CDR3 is TGTGCCAGCATGGCGGGGGAGACCCAGTACTTC. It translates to CASMAGETQYF.

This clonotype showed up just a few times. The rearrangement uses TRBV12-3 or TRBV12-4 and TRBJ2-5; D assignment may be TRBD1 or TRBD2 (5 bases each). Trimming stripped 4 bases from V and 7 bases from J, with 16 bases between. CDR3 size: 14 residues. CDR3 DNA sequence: TGTGCCAGCAGTTCCGGGACCGTGTGGGGGACCCAGTACTTC. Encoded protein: CASSSGTVWGTQYF.

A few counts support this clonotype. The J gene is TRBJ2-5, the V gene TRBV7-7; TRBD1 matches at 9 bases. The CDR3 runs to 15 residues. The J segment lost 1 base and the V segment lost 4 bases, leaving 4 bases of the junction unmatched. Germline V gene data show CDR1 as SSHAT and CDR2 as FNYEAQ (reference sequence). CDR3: CASSSGQGSQETQYF. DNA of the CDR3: TGTGCCAGCAGCTCCGGACAGGGGTCCCAAGAGACCCAGTACTTC.

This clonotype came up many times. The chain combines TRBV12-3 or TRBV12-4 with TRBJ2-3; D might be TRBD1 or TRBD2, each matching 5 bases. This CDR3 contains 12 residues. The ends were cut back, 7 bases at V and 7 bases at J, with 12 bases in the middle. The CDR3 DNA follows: TGTGCCAGCAATCGGGACCGATATACGCAGTATTTT. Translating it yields CASNRDRYTQYF.

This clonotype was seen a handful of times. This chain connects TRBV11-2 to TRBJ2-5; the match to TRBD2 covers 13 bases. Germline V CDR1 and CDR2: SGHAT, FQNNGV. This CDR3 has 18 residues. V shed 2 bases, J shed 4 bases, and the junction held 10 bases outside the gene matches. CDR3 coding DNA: TGTGCCAGCAGCTTACGACTAGCGGGGGGCGAGGTTCTAGAGACCCAGTACTTC. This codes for CASSLRLAGGEVLETQYF.

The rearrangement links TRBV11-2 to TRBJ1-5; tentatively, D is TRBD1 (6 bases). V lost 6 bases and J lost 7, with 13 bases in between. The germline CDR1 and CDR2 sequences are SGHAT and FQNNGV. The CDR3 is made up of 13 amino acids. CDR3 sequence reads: CASREDSLQPQHF. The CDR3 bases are TGTGCCAGCAGGGAGGACAGTCTGCAGCCCCAGCATTTT.

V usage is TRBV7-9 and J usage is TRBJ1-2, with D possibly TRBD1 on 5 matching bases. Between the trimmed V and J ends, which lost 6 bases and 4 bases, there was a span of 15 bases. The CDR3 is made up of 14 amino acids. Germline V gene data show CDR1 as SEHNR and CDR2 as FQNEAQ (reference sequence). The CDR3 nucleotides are TGTGCCAGCAGTGTCCCAGGGTACAGCTATGGCTACACCTTC. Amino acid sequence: CASSVPGYSYGYTF.

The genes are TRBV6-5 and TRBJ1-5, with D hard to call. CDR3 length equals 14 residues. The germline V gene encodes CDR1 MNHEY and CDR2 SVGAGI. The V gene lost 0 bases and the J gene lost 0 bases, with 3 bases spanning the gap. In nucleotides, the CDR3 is TGTGCCAGCAGTTACTCGACTAGCAATCAGCCCCAGCATTTT. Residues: CASSYSTSNQPQHF.

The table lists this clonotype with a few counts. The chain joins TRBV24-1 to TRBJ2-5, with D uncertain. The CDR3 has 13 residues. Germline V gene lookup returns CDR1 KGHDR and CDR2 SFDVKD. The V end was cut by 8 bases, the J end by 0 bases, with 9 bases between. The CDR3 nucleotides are TGTGCCACCAAGGGCGCGCACCAAGAGACCCAGTACTTC. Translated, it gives CATKGAHQETQYF.

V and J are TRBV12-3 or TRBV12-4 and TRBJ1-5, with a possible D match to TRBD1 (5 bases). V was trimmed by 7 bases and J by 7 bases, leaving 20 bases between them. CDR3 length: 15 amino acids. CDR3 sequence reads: CASTTGQTGGQPQHF. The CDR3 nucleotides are TGTGCCAGCACCACCGGACAAACGGGCGGGCAGCCCCAGCATTTT.

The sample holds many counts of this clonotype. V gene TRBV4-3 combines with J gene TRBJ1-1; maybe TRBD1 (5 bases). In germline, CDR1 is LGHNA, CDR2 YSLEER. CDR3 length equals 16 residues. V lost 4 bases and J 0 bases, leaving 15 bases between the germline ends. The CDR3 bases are TGCGCCAGCAGCCCTCATGGGGCACGAGTGAACACTGAAGCTTTCTTT. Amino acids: CASSPHGARVNTEAFF.

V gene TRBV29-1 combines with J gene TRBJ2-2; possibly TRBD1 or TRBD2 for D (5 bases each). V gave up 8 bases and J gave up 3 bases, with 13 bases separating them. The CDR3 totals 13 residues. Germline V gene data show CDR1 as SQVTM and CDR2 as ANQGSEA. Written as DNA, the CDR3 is TGCAGCCTTAGGGACGCCGACACCGGGGAGCTGTTTTTT. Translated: CSLRDADTGELFF.

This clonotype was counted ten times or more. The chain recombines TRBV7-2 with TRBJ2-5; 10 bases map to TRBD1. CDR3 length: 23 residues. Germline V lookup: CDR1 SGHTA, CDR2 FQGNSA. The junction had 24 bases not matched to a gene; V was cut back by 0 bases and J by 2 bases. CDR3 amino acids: CASSLARLYDDWTGGSPQETQYF. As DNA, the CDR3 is TGTGCCAGCAGCTTAGCAAGGCTTTATGACGATTGGACAGGGGGATCCCCTCAAGAGACCCAGTACTTC.

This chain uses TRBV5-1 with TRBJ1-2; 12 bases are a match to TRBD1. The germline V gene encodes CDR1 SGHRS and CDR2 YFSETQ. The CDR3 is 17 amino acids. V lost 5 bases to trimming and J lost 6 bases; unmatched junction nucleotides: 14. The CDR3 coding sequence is TGCGCCAGCAGAGACGGGACAGGGGGCTTAAACTGGGATGGCTACACCTTC. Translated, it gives CASRDGTGGLNWDGYTF.

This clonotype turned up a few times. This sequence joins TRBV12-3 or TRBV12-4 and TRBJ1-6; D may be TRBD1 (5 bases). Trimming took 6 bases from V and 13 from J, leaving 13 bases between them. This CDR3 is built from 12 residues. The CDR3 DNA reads TGTGCCAGCAGCGAAACTGGGGCGCCCCTCCACTTT. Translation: CASSETGAPLHF.